This TCR beta chain was recovered during a study of cytomegalovirus exposure and HLA in healthy donors. The donors were healthy bone marrow donors. Germline lookup yields CDR1 MGHRA and CDR2 YSYEKL. The V end was cut by 5 bases, the J end by 3 bases, with 11 bases between. CDR3 length: 14 residues. PCR amplification relied on 60 Vbeta primers (plus 13 Jbeta primers). The assay was immunoSEQ multiplex PCR, and TCRdb's table has in-frame clones only and misses some. The sample includes under 130,000 clones, roughly 71% of them seen just once. In this sample, this clone turned up a few times. Sequences were obtained from PBMCs. The receptor was isolated from a man aged 40-50 years in good health and CMV-seropositive. The rearrangement links TRBV4-1 to TRBJ1-3, with D possibly TRBD1 on 6 matching bases. As DNA, the CDR3 is TGCGCCAGCAGCTCAAGGACAGTTGGAAACACCATATATTTT. Amino acid sequence: CASSSRTVGNTIYF.